The source of this T cell receptor beta chain is a study of blood T cell repertoires in COVID-19. Study background: From T cells, B-cell-depleted T cells, or PBMCs came the material, which was cDNA or gDNA.

As handled by the study authors: Scientists estimated how many nucleated cells there were by amplifying reference gene primers. Profiling relied on immunoSEQ multiplex PCR, and the TCRdb table lists in-frame clones only, not all of them. The D gene and trimming were derived from the DNA, and the V and J assignments and clone size from that table. The data show roughly 400,000 clones, with about 89% seen just once and 2% to 2.5% held by the top ten. Germline CDR1 is SGHTA and CDR2 is FQGNSA. The CDR3 runs 13 residues. J lost 8 bases, V lost 1 base, and 4 bases had no gene match. Recruited during active infection, patients (from Seattle) were subsequently followed longitudinally. Worth noting for this clone: Other DNA sequences in the sample encode the same CDR3.

The chain joins TRBV7-2 to TRBJ1-2, with 7 bases that match TRBD1. This receptor was identified in a woman between 55 and 75 years old with COVID-19, enrolled during active disease. Sequencing was carried out using peripheral blood. The CDR3 sequence: CASSLEGAGGYTF. The CDR3 DNA reads TGTGCCAGCAGCTTAGAGGGGGCAGGCGGCTACACCTTC.